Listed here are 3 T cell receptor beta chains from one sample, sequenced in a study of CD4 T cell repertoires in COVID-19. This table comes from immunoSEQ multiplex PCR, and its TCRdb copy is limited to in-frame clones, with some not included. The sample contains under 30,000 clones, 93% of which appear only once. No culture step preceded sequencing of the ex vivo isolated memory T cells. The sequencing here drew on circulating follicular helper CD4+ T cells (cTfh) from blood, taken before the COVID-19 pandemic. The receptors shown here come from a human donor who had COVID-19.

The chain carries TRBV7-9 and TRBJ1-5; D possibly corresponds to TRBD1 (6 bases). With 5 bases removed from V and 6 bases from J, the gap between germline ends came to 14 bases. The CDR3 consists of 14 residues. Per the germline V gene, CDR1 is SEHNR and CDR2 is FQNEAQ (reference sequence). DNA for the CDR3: TGTGCCAGCAGCCACAGGGAAGGGGGTCAGCCCCAGCATTTT. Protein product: CASSHREGGQPQHF. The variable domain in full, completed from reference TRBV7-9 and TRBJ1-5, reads DTGVSQNPRHKITKRGQNVTFRCDPISEHNRLYWYRQTLGQGPEFLTYFQNEAQLEKSRLLSDRFSAERPKGSFSTLEIQRTEQGDSAMYLCASSHREGGQPQHFGDGTRLSIL.

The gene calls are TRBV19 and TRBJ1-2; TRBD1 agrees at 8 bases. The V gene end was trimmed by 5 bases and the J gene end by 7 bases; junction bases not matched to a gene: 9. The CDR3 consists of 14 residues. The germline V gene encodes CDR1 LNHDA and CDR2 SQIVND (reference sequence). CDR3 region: CASSPRTGKGGYTF. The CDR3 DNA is TGTGCCAGTAGTCCCCGGACAGGGAAAGGTGGCTACACCTTC.

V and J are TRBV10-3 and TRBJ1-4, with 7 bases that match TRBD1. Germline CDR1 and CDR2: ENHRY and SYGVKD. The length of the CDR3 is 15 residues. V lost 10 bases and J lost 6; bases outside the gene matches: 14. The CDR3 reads CATGARQGADEKLFF. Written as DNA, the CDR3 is TGTGCCACGGGGGCTCGACAGGGAGCAGATGAAAAACTGTTTTTT.